Listed here is a single TCR beta chain. What it binds is not known. Clones were sequenced by immunoSEQ multiplex PCR, and TCRdb holds only the in-frame ones, with some missing. The profile shows a few million clones, approximately 93% of them singletons. Germline CDR1 ENHRY, CDR2 SYGVKD. The CDR3 totals 13 residues. Trimming stripped 7 bases from V and 5 bases from J, with 14 bases between. This entry is derived from a study of shared clonotypes between healthy human individuals. Study-wide background: A donor's plate count was three for CD4 naive and three for CD4 memory; CD8 naive had two and CD8 memory one.

Whole-study results and caveats: Clonotypes which were not shared had lower generation probabilities than clonotypes that all four donors shared.

Sequences were obtained from naive CD4+ T cells from PBMCs. Subset reported: CD45RA+ positively selected. The chain is built from TRBV10-3 and TRBJ1-2, with D tentatively TRBD1 (6 bases). The sequence derives from a man aged 18-30 years in good health. Some clones in this sample may be carry-over from other donors' samples. CDR3 residues: CAITEQGWYGYTF. In DNA, the CDR3 is TGTGCCATCACCGAACAGGGTTGGTATGGCTACACCTTC.